Below are 7 T cell receptor beta chains sequenced from a single sample in a study of cytomegalovirus exposure and HLA in healthy donors. Primers for the PCR totalled 60 Vbeta and 13 Jbeta. Produced via immunoSEQ multiplex PCR; TCRdb's table is partial and in-frame only. The data show more than 150,000 clones, around four fifths seen once. The sequenced sample was PBMCs. Receptors were obtained from a man aged 18 to 30 in good health and CMV-seronegative.

DNA of the CDR3: TGTGCCAGCAGCTACGAGGGTATCGGGGAGCTGTTTTTT. It specifies CASSYEGIGELFF. The chain uses TRBV11-2 and TRBJ2-2; TRBD2 might be the D (5 bases). Germline V CDR1 and CDR2: SGHAT, FQNNGV. The CDR3 is 13 amino acids. Trimming took 4 bases from V and 7 from J, leaving 10 bases between them.

The chain employs TRBV9 and TRBJ2-3; D not resolved. The V end lost 3 bases, the J end lost 5 bases, and 4 bases lay between the germline ends. This CDR3 is 11 amino acids long. The V gene's germline CDR1 is SGDLS and CDR2 YYNGEE. In DNA form, the CDR3 reads TGTGCCAGCAGCGCAGAAGATACGCAGTATTTT. This translates into CASSAEDTQYF.

This clone was counted a single time. The V gene is TRBV5-1, the J gene TRBJ2-7, with no clear D. The germline V gene has CDR1 SGHRS and CDR2 YFSETQ. The CDR3 length is 13 residues. Trimming left V 0 bases short and J 5 bases short, with 9 bases between. The CDR3 spells CASSLAASDEQYF. CDR3 in DNA: TGCGCCAGCAGCTTGGCCGCTAGTGACGAGCAGTACTTC.

The chain is built from TRBV19 and TRBJ2-5; 7 bases line up with TRBD1. V trimming: 6 bases; J trimming: 5 bases; junction bases outside the gene matches: 9. The CDR3 sequence is 14 residues long. Per the germline V gene, CDR1 is LNHDA and CDR2 is SQIVND (reference sequence). The CDR3 DNA is TGTGCCAGTAGATCTGCAGGGGGTGGGGAGACCCAGTACTTC. Its translation: CASRSAGGGETQYF.

This clone has a handful of counts. CDR3 region: CASSSLAGGYEQYF. In DNA form, the CDR3 reads TGTGCCAGCAGTTCACTAGCGGGAGGCTACGAGCAGTACTTC. The chain employs TRBV27 and TRBJ2-7; 12 positions agree with TRBD2. Germline CDR1 MNHEY, CDR2 SMNVEV (reference sequence). This CDR3 contains 14 residues. V lost 4 bases, J lost 3 bases, and 1 base stayed unmatched.

The chain combines TRBV29-1 with TRBJ1-5; 8 bases fit TRBD1. This CDR3 is 13 amino acids long. Trimming cost V 6 bases and J 7 bases; bases outside gene matches: 8. From germline, CDR1 is SQVTM and CDR2 ANQGSEA. CDR3 amino acids: CSVAGGAGQPQHF. CDR3 bases: TGCAGCGTCGCAGGGGGCGCGGGGCAGCCCCAGCATTTT.

This chain uses TRBV7-2 with TRBJ1-3; 9 bases are shared with TRBD1. Germline V gives CDR1 SGHTA, CDR2 FQGNSA. Trimming took 5 bases from V and 4 from J; bases not matched to a gene: 9. The CDR3 length is 16 residues. CDR3 nucleotides: TGTGCCAGCAGCGTAACAGGGGGCGCCTGGGGAAACACCATATATTTT. Protein sequence: CASSVTGGAWGNTIYF. Looking up the rest from reference TRBV7-2 and TRBJ1-3 gives the full variable domain: GAGVSQSPSNKVTEKGKDVELRCDPISGHTALYWYRQSLGQGLEFLIYFQGNSAPDKSGLPSDRFSAERTGGSVSTLTIQRTQQEDSAVYLCASSVTGGAWGNTIYFGEGSWLTVV.